This TCR beta chain was sequenced for a study of OX40 agonist ivuxolimab in advanced cancers. Study-wide background: Hepatocellular carcinoma, melanoma, renal cell or head and neck cancer occurred in dose-escalation patients. Eligibility rules accepted prior anti-PD-1, anti-PD-L1 or anti-CTLA-4 therapy, and over 35% had some.

Data came from immunoSEQ multiplex PCR; TCRdb stores just in-frame clones and leaves some out. The repertoire holds 35,000 to 50,000 clones, with roughly four fifths as singletons. About this clone: Its antigen is currently unknown.

Points from the study as a whole: Expanded clones belonging to CD8+ T cells outnumbered, on average, those of CD4+. Partial responders at 0.1-3.0 mg/kg showed near-lowest clonal expansion.

The CDR3 length is 15 residues. V shed 3 bases and J 4 bases; nucleotides not matched to a gene: 6. The V gene's germline CDR1 is SGHNT and CDR2 YYREEE (reference sequence). This TCR was recovered from an adult with an advanced solid tumor such as melanoma, head and neck, liver or kidney cancer. V is TRBV5-4 and J is TRBJ2-2; 7 bases fit TRBD1. Source: CD4+ or CD8+ T cells sorted from blood, taken in a trial of the OX40 agonist ivuxolimab. CDR3 DNA sequence: TGTGCCAGCAGCTCCGGGACAGCTATCACCGGGGAGCTGTTTTTT. Translating it yields CASSSGTAITGELFF.